A selection of T cell receptor beta chains follows, all from one sample in a study of Graves' ophthalmopathy and Graves' hyperthyroidism. TCRdb re-derived calls from the multiplex PCR reads in MiXCR, one entry per CDR3 protein. Here the sample spans over a million distinct CDR3 sequences, roughly 35% being singletons. The sequencing sample was made of peripheral blood or thyroid tissue (not recorded which). The receptors originated from an adult man with Graves' hyperthyroidism. Both conserved end residues are part of each CDR3. The order of the fields is V gene, J gene, D gene, clone size, CDR3 DNA, CDR3 protein. A D gene is named only where the DNA matches it firmly. Size tells how often a clone was seen (once, few, many) or the class of an expanded clone, and some rows leave it out.

V gene: TRBV2; J gene: TRBJ2-4; D gene: TRBD1; clone size: -; CDR3 DNA: TGTGCCAGCAGTGCCCGGGACAGTAACATTCAGTACTTC; CDR3 protein: CASSARDSNIQYF
V gene: TRBV12-3/TRBV12-4; J gene: TRBJ1-5; D gene: -; clone size: -; CDR3 DNA: TGTGCCAGCAGTTTTTCCGACAATCAGCCCCAGCATTTT; CDR3 protein: CASSFSDNQPQHF
V gene: TRBV12-3/TRBV12-4; J gene: TRBJ1-5; D gene: -; clone size: few; CDR3 DNA: TGTGCCAGCAACTTGGGGGGGACAAGAAATCAGCCCCAGCATTTT; CDR3 protein: CASNLGGTRNQPQHF
V gene: TRBV20-1; J gene: TRBJ2-7; D gene: -; clone size: many; CDR3 DNA: TGCAGTCCAAGTGGAGGGAGAGGTCTCTACGAGCAGTACTTC; CDR3 protein: CSPSGGRGLYEQYF
V gene: TRBV7-3; J gene: TRBJ2-5; D gene: TRBD2; clone size: few; CDR3 DNA: TGTGCCAGCAGCCCGACAGGACTAGCGGGTGAGACCCAGTACTTC; CDR3 protein: CASSPTGLAGETQYF
V gene: TRBV7-2; J gene: TRBJ2-5; D gene: TRBD2; clone size: many; CDR3 DNA: TGTGCCAGCAGCTTGGGCCTAGCGGGAGGGTACCAAGAGACCCAGTACTTC; CDR3 protein: CASSLGLAGGYQETQYF
V gene: TRBV29-1; J gene: TRBJ2-7; D gene: -; clone size: few; CDR3 DNA: TGCAGCGCCGCCGTAATAGACTACGAGCAGTACTTC; CDR3 protein: CSAAVIDYEQYF
V gene: TRBV10-3; J gene: TRBJ2-5; D gene: TRBD2; clone size: -; CDR3 DNA: TGTGCCATCAGTTGGCTAGCGGGATACCAAGAGACCCAGTACTTC; CDR3 protein: CAISWLAGYQETQYF
V gene: TRBV29-1; J gene: TRBJ1-6; D gene: -; clone size: -; CDR3 DNA: TGCAGCGTTGAGTTTTTTGGCGGCCCCCTTTCACCCCTCCACTTT; CDR3 protein: CSVEFFGGPLSPLHF
V gene: TRBV29-1; J gene: TRBJ1-1; D gene: -; clone size: many; CDR3 DNA: TGCAGCCTGGGACTGAACACTGAAGCTTTCTTT; CDR3 protein: CSLGLNTEAFF
V gene: TRBV7-2; J gene: TRBJ2-7; D gene: TRBD2; clone size: many; CDR3 DNA: TGTGCCAGCAGCTTAGCTACCACTAGCGGGAGACGTCACGAGCAGTACTTC; CDR3 protein: CASSLATTSGRRHEQYF
V gene: TRBV19; J gene: TRBJ1-5; D gene: TRBD1; clone size: many; CDR3 DNA: TGTGCCAGTAGTAGGGACAGCGCCCCGGGGCAGCCCCAGCATTTT; CDR3 protein: CASSRDSAPGQPQHF
V gene: TRBV4-3; J gene: TRBJ1-2; D gene: -; clone size: -; CDR3 DNA: TGCGCCAGCAGCCAAGAAGGAGGGGGGGACTATGGCTACACCTTC; CDR3 protein: CASSQEGGGDYGYTF
V gene: TRBV7-9; J gene: TRBJ2-7; D gene: TRBD2; clone size: -; CDR3 DNA: TGTGCCAGCAGCCCCACTAGTGGCGGGGGGGTTGACGAGCAGTACTTC; CDR3 protein: CASSPTSGGGVDEQYF
V gene: TRBV6-5; J gene: TRBJ1-2; D gene: -; clone size: few; CDR3 DNA: TGTGCCAGCAGTTCGGACAGTTCCTCCTATGGCTACACCTTC; CDR3 protein: CASSSDSSSYGYTF
V gene: TRBV7-9; J gene: TRBJ1-5; D gene: -; clone size: many; CDR3 DNA: TGTGCCAGCAGCTTAAAAGGGGCAGACGGGAATCAGCCCCAGCATTTT; CDR3 protein: CASSLKGADGNQPQHF